This section outlines one T cell receptor (beta chain) sequence together with its context. Per the authors' pipeline: Cell counts per sample came from amplifying reference gene primers. The data were produced by immunoSEQ multiplex PCR, yet TCRdb's version contains in-frame clones alone and is incomplete. That table furnishes V, J and clone size, whereas the DNA furnished D and trimming. The table records under 170,000 clones, about 85% of them present only once. This specimen comes from a study of blood T cell repertoires in COVID-19. Study overall: COVID-19 samples collected from the United States, Italy and Spain covered acute and convalescent phases. T cells, B-cell-depleted T cells, or PBMCs provided the cDNA or gDNA that served as material.

This CDR3 contains 17 residues. From germline, CDR1 is KGHSH and CDR2 LQKENI. V dropped 3 bases and J dropped 5; count of bases not matched to a gene: 13. What was sequenced was peripheral blood. This chain connects TRBV18 to TRBJ2-1, with 7 positions matching TRBD2. The receptor was isolated from a woman aged 55 to 70 with active or convalescent COVID-19. In DNA, the CDR3 is TGTGCCAGCTCACCGGTGACCGGGACTATACTGAACAATGAGCAGTTCTTC. Translated, it gives CASSPVTGTILNNEQFF. The whole variable domain, filled in from reference TRBV18 and TRBJ2-1, reads NAGVMQNPRHLVRRRGQEARLRCSPMKGHSHVYWYRQLPEEGLKFMVYLQKENIIDESGMPKERFSAEFPKEGPSILRIQQVVRGDSAAYFCASSPVTGTILNNEQFFGPGTRLTVL.